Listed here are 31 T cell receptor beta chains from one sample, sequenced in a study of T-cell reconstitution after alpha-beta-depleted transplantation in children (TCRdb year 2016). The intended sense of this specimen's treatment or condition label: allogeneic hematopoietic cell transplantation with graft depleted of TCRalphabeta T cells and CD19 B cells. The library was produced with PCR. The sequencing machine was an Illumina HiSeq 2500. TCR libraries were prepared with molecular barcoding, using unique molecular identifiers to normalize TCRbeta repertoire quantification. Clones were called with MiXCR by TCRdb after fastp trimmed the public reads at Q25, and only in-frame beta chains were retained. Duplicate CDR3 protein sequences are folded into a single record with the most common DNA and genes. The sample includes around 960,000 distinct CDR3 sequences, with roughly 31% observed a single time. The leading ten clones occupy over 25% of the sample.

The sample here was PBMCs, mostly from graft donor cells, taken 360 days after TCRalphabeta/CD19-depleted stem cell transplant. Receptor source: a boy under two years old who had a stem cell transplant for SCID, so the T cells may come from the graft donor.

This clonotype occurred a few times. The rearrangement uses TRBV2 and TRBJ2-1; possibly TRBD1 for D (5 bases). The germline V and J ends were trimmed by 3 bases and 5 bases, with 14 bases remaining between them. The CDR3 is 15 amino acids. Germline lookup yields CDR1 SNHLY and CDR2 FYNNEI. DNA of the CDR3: TGTGCCAGCAGTGACTTGGACATATCCCACAATGAGCAGTTCTTC. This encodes CASSDLDISHNEQFF.

CDR3 in amino acids: CAIRDTGKGTDTQYF. In DNA form, the CDR3 reads TGTGCCATCAGGGACACAGGGAAGGGGACAGATACGCAGTATTTT. The V call is TRBV10-3, the J call TRBJ2-3, with a possible D match to TRBD1 (6 bases). V lost 6 bases, J lost 3 bases, and 16 bases lay in between. The CDR3 runs 15 residues. Germline-derived CDR1 and CDR2 are ENHRY and SYGVKD.

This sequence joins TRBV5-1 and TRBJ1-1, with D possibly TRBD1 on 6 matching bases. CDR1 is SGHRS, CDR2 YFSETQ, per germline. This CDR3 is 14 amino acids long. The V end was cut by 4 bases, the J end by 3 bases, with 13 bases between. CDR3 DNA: TGCGCCAGCAGCGTGGAAACAGGGTACACTGAAGCTTTCTTT. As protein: CASSVETGYTEAFF.

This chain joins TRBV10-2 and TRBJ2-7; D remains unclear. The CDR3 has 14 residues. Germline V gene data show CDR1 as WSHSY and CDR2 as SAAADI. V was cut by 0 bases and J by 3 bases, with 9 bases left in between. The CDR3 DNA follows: TGCGCCAGCAGTGAGTCTGCTTTCCGCTACGAGCAGTACTTC. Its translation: CASSESAFRYEQYF.

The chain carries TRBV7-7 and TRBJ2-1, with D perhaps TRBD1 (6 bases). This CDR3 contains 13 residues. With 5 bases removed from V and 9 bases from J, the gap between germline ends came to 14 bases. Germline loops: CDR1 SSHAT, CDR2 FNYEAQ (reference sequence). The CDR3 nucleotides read TGTGCCAGCAGCCCCGACAGGTTCCTTGAGCAGTTCTTC. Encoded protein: CASSPDRFLEQFF. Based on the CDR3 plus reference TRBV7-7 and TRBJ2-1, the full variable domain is GAGVSQSPRYKVTKRGQDVTLRCDPISSHATLYWYQQALGQGPEFLTYFNYEAQPDKSGLPSDRFSAERPEGSISTLTIQRTEQRDSAMYRCASSPDRFLEQFFGPGTRLTVL.

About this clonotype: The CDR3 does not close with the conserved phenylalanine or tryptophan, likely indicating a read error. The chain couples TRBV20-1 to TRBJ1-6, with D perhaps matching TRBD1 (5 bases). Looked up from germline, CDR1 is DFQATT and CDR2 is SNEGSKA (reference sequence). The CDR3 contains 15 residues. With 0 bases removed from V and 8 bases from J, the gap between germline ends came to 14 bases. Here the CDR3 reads CSARDYRTGDSPLHY. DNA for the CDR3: TGCAGTGCTAGAGATTACAGGACGGGCGATTCACCCCTCCACTAT.

DNA for the CDR3: TGCGCCAGCAGCCAGCTTGTCACCTACGAGCAGTACTTC. This encodes CASSQLVTYEQYF. This chain uses TRBV4-1 with TRBJ2-7; D is unclear. CDR1 is MGHRA and CDR2 is YSYEKL in the germline V gene. The CDR3 runs to 13 residues. Between the trimmed V and J ends, which lost 3 bases and 2 bases, there was a span of 8 bases.

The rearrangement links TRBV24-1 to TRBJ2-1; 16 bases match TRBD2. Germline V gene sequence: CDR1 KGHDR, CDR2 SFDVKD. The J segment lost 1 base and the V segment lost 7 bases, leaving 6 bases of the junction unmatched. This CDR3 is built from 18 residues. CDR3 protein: CATSLGLAGGPSYNEQFF. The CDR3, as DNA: TGTGCCACCAGCCTGGGACTAGCGGGGGGGCCGTCCTACAATGAGCAGTTCTTC.

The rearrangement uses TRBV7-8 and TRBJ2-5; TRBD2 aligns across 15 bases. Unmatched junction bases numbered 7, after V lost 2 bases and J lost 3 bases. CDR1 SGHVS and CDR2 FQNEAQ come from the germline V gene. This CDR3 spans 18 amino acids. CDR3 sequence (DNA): TGTGCCAGCAGCTTATGGACTAGCGGGGGGGTTATGAAAGAGACCCAGTACTTC. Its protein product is CASSLWTSGGVMKETQYF.

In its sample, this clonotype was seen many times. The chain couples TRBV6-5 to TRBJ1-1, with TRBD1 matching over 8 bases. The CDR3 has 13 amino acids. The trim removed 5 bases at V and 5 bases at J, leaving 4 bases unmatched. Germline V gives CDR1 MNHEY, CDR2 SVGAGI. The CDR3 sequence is CASSLNRGTEAFF. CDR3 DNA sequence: TGTGCCAGCAGTCTGAACAGGGGGACTGAAGCTTTCTTT.

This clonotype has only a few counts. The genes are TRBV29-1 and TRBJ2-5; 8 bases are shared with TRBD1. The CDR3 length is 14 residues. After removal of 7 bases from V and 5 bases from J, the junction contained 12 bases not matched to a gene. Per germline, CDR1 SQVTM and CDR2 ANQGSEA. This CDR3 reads CSAGQAFKRETQYF. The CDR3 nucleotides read TGCAGCGCGGGACAGGCCTTTAAGCGGGAGACCCAGTACTTC.

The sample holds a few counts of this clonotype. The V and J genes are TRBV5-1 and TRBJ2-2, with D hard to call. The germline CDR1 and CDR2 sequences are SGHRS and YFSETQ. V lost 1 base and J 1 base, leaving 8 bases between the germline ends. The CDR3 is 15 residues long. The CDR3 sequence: CASSLSWGNTGELFF. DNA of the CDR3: TGCGCCAGCAGCTTGTCGTGGGGGAACACCGGGGAGCTGTTTTTT.

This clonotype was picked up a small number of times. The DNA for the CDR3 is TGTGCCAGCAGTTCCCATCGGGGGCAGAGCAATGAGCAGTTCTTC. This encodes CASSSHRGQSNEQFF. The J gene is TRBJ2-1, the V gene TRBV6-5; perhaps D is TRBD1 or TRBD2 (6 bases each). This CDR3 contains 15 residues. CDR1 is MNHEY, CDR2 SVGAGI, per germline. Trimming took 4 bases from V and 6 from J, leaving 16 bases between them.

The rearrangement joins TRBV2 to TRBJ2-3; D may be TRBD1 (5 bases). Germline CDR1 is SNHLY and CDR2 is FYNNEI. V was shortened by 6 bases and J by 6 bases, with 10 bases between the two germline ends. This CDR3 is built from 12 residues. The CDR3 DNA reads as TGTGCCAGCAGGGAAACAGGTGATACGCAGTATTTT. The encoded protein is CASRETGDTQYF.

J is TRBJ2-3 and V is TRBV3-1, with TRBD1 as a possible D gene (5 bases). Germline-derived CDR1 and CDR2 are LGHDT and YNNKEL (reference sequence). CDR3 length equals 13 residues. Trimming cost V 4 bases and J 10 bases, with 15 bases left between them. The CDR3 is CASSRAQGKAQYF. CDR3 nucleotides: TGTGCCAGCAGCCGAGCCCAGGGTAAGGCGCAGTATTTT.

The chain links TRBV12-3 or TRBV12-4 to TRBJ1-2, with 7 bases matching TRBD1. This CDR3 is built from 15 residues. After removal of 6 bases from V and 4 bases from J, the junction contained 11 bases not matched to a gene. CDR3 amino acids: CASRDTGEVSYGYTF. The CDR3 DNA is TGTGCCAGCAGAGATACAGGGGAAGTCAGCTATGGCTACACCTTC.

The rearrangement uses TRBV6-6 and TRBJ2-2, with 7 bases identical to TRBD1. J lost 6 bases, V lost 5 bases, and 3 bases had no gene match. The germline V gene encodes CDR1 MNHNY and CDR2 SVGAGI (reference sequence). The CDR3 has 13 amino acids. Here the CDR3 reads CASSAGGSGELFF. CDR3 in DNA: TGTGCCAGCAGTGCAGGGGGATCCGGGGAGCTGTTTTTT.

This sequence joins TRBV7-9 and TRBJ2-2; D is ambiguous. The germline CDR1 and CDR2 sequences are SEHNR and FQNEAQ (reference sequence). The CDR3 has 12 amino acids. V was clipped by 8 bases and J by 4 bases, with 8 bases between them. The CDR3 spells CASGWLTGELFF. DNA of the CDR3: TGTGCCAGCGGTTGGCTCACCGGGGAGCTGTTTTTT.

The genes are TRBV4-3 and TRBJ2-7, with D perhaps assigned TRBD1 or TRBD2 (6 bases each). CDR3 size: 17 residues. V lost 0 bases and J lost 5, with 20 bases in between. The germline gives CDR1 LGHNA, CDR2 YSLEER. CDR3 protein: CASSQEGPGAEGHEQYF. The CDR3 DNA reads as TGCGCCAGCAGCCAAGAAGGTCCGGGGGCGGAGGGCCACGAGCAGTACTTC.

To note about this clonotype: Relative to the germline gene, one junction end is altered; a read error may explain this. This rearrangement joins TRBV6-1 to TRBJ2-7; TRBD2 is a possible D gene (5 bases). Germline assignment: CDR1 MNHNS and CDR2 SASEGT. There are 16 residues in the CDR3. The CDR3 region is CASTQLWGARSYEQNF. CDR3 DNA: TGTGCCAGCACCCAGTTGTGGGGAGCCCGCTCCTACGAGCAGAACTTC.

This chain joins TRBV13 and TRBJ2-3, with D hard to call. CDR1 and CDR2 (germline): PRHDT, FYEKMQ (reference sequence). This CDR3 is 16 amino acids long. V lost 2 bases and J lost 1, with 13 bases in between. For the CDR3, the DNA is TGTGCCAGCAGCTTACGGGTTGTCCTAGGCACAGATACGCAGTATTTT. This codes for CASSLRVVLGTDTQYF.

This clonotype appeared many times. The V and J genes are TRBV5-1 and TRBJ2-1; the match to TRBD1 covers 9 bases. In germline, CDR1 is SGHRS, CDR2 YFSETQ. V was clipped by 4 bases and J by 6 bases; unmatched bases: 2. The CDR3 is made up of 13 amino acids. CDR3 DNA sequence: TGCGCCAGCAGCCCGACAGGGGGCAATGAGCAGTTCTTC. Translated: CASSPTGGNEQFF.

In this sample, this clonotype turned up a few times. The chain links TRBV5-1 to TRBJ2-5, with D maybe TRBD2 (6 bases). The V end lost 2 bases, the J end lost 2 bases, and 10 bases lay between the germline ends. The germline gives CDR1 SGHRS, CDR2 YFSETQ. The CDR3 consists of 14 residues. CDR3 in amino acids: CASSFRDLQETQYF. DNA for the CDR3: TGCGCCAGCAGCTTTAGGGACTTACAAGAGACCCAGTACTTC.

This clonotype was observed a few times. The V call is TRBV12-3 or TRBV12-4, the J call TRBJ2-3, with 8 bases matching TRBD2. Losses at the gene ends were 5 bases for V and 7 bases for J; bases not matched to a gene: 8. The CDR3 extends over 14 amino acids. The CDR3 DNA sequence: TGTGCCAGCAGTCTCCGGGGGGGCGGATATACGCAGTATTTT. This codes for CASSLRGGGYTQYF.

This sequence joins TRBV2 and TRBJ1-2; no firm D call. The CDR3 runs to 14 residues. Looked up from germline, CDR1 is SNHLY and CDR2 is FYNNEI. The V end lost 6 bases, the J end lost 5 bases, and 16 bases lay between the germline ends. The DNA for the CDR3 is TGTGCCAGCAGAGGGAGAGCCAGATTTTATGGCTACACCTTC. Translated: CASRGRARFYGYTF. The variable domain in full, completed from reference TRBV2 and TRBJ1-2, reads EPEVTQTPSHQVTQMGQEVILRCVPISNHLYFYWYRQILGQKVEFLVSFYNNEISEKSEIFDDQFSVERPDGSNFTLKIRSTKLEDSAMYFCASRGRARFYGYTFGSGTRLTVV.

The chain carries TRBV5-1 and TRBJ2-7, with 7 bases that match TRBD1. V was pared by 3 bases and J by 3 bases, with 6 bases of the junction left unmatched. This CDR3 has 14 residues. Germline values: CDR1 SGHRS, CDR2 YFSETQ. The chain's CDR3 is CASSSGQVLYEQYF. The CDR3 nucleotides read TGCGCCAGCAGCTCTGGACAGGTTCTCTACGAGCAGTACTTC. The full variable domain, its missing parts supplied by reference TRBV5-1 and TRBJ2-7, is KAGVTQTPRYLIKTRGQQVTLSCSPISGHRSVSWYQQTPGQGLQFLFEYFSETQRNKGNFPGRFSGRQFSNSRSEMNVSTLELGDSALYLCASSSGQVLYEQYFGPGTRLTVT.

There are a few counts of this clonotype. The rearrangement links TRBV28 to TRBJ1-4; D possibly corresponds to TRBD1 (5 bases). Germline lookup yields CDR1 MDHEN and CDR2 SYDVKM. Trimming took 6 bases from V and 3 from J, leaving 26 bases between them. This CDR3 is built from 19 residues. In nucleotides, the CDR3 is TGTGCCAGCAGCCTAATTAGGTTCCAGGGTTCTGGGGCTAATGAAAAACTGTTTTTT. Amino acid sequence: CASSLIRFQGSGANEKLFF.

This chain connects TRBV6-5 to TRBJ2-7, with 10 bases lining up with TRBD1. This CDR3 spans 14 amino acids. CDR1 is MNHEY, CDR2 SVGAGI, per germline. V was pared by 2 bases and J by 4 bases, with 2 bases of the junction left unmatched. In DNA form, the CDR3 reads TGTGCCAGCAGTTACGCGGGACAGGGGTACGAGCAGTACTTC. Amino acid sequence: CASSYAGQGYEQYF.

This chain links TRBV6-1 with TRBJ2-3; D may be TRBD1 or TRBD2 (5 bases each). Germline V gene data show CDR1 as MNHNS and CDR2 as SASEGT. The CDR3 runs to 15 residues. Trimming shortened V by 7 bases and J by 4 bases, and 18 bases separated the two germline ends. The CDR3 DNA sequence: TGTGCCAGCAAGAGGGATAGCCAGGGTGCAGATACGCAGTATTTT. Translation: CASKRDSQGADTQYF.

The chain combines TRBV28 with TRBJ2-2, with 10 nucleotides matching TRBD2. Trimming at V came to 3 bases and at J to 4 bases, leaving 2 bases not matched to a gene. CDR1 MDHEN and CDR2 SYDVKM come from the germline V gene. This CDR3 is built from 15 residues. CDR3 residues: CASSFWTSGTGELFF. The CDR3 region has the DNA TGTGCCAGCAGTTTCTGGACTAGCGGCACCGGGGAGCTGTTTTTT.

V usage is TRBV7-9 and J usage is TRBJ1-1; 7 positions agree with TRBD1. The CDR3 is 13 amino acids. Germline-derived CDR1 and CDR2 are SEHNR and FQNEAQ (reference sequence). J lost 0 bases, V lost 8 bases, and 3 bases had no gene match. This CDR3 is CASLRGMNTEAFF. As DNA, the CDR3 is TGTGCCAGCCTCAGGGGGATGAACACTGAAGCTTTCTTT.